The rows below give T cell receptor beta chains drawn from one sample of a study of T cell repertoires in ileal Crohn's disease. The assay was immunoSEQ multiplex PCR, and TCRdb's table has in-frame clones only and misses some. Among approximately 7,500 clones listed, roughly 96% were seen once. Sequencing input: ileal tissue. These receptors were collected from an adult with Crohn's disease. Both conserved end residues are part of each CDR3. Fields, in order: J gene, D gene, V gene, clone size, CDR3 DNA, CDR3 protein. D genes are given only for firm matches. Size is omitted from some rows. Given values are once, few, many or a class for expanded clones.

j_gene: TRBJ1-1
d_gene: TRBD1
v_gene: TRBV30
abundance: -
CDR3nt: TGTGCCTGGGGACAGGGGGACACTGAAGCTTTCTTT
CDR3aa: CAWGQGDTEAFF

j_gene: TRBJ2-5
d_gene: -
v_gene: TRBV28
abundance: -
CDR3nt: TGTGCCAGCAGTTTAGTAGGGGTGCCCGAGACCCAGTACTTC
CDR3aa: CASSLVGVPETQYF

j_gene: TRBJ1-6
d_gene: TRBD1
v_gene: TRBV27
abundance: -
CDR3nt: TGTGCCAGCAGTCTCGGACAGGGGGCGTGGAATTCACCCCTCCACTTT
CDR3aa: CASSLGQGAWNSPLHF

j_gene: TRBJ2-7
d_gene: -
v_gene: TRBV6-5
abundance: -
CDR3nt: TGTGCCAGCAGTGTTCTCAGGTCCTCCTACGAGCAGTACTTC
CDR3aa: CASSVLRSSYEQYF

j_gene: TRBJ1-3
d_gene: -
v_gene: TRBV7-2
abundance: once
CDR3nt: TGTGCCAGCAGCCCAGCAGGGGTCGGTGGAAACACCATATATTTT
CDR3aa: CASSPAGVGGNTIYF

j_gene: TRBJ1-1
d_gene: -
v_gene: TRBV15
abundance: -
CDR3nt: TGTGCCACCAGCAGAGAGAGGTTGAACACTGAAGCTTTCTTT
CDR3aa: CATSRERLNTEAFF

j_gene: TRBJ2-4
d_gene: TRBD2
v_gene: TRBV2
abundance: -
CDR3nt: TGTGCCAGCAGTGTCCAGCGGGGGGCTGACATTCAGTACTTC
CDR3aa: CASSVQRGADIQYF

j_gene: TRBJ2-7
d_gene: TRBD1
v_gene: TRBV11-2
abundance: few
CDR3nt: TGTGCCAGCAGCCAAACAGGGGCGGGTTACTACGAGCAGTACTTC
CDR3aa: CASSQTGAGYYEQYF

j_gene: TRBJ1-5
d_gene: TRBD1
v_gene: TRBV29-1
abundance: -
CDR3nt: TGCAGCGTGGCAGCAGGGGGTGATCAGCCCCAGCATTTT
CDR3aa: CSVAAGGDQPQHF

j_gene: TRBJ2-7
d_gene: TRBD2
v_gene: TRBV5-4
abundance: -
CDR3nt: TGTGCCAGCAGCCTCCGCCCGGGACTAGCGGGGGCCACGGCGTCCGAGCAGTACTTC
CDR3aa: CASSLRPGLAGATASEQYF

j_gene: TRBJ2-5
d_gene: TRBD2
v_gene: TRBV4-3
abundance: -
CDR3nt: TGCGCCAGCAGCCAATCGCGGGCTAGCGGGGTAGAGACCCAGTACTTC
CDR3aa: CASSQSRASGVETQYF

j_gene: TRBJ2-5
d_gene: TRBD2
v_gene: TRBV7-9
abundance: once
CDR3nt: TGTGCCAGCAGCCCCGGACTAGCGGGGGTGGTGGGGACCCAGTACTTC
CDR3aa: CASSPGLAGVVGTQYF

j_gene: TRBJ2-2
d_gene: -
v_gene: TRBV5-1
abundance: -
CDR3nt: TGCGCCAGCAGCTTGGAGTGGACTACCGGGGAGCTGTTTTTT
CDR3aa: CASSLEWTTGELFF

j_gene: TRBJ2-1
d_gene: TRBD2
v_gene: TRBV5-1
abundance: -
CDR3nt: TGCGCCAGCAGCCGGTCCGGGGGACTAGCGGGTAGCAATGAGCAGTTCTTC
CDR3aa: CASSRSGGLAGSNEQFF

j_gene: TRBJ2-5
d_gene: -
v_gene: TRBV19
abundance: -
CDR3nt: TGTGCCAGTAGCGGGAGACTCCAAGAGACCCAGTACTTC
CDR3aa: CASSGRLQETQYF

j_gene: TRBJ2-7
d_gene: TRBD2
v_gene: TRBV7-2
abundance: -
CDR3nt: TGTGCCAGCAGCAGCCTCGGGGGGTTTTACGAGCAGTACTTC
CDR3aa: CASSSLGGFYEQYF

j_gene: TRBJ2-3
d_gene: TRBD2
v_gene: TRBV6-1
abundance: -
CDR3nt: TGTGCCAGCAGCCAAGGACTAGCTACAGATACGCAGTATTTT
CDR3aa: CASSQGLATDTQYF

j_gene: TRBJ1-3
d_gene: -
v_gene: TRBV9
abundance: -
CDR3nt: TGTGCCAGCAGCGTAGCGTCCCGGGTTACTGGAAACACCATATATTTT
CDR3aa: CASSVASRVTGNTIYF

j_gene: TRBJ2-5
d_gene: -
v_gene: TRBV18
abundance: -
CDR3nt: TGTGCCAGCTCACCCTTGGACACGGTCGGGACCCAGTACTTC
CDR3aa: CASSPLDTVGTQYF

j_gene: TRBJ1-3
d_gene: TRBD1
v_gene: TRBV11-3
abundance: once
CDR3nt: TGTGCCAGCAGCTTCTGGTTTTGGGACAGGGGGCTTTGCTCTGGAAACACCATATATTTT
CDR3aa: CASSFWFWDRGLCSGNTIYF

j_gene: TRBJ1-2
d_gene: TRBD1
v_gene: TRBV27
abundance: once
CDR3nt: TGTGCCAGCAGTTTAGCGGGCAGGGGGTACGGCTACACCTTC
CDR3aa: CASSLAGRGYGYTF

j_gene: TRBJ1-3
d_gene: -
v_gene: TRBV9
abundance: -
CDR3nt: TGTGCCAGCAGCGGGGGGGGTGGTAGCTCTGGAAACACCATATATTTT
CDR3aa: CASSGGGGSSGNTIYF

j_gene: TRBJ2-5
d_gene: TRBD2
v_gene: TRBV9
abundance: -
CDR3nt: TGTGCCAGCAGCGCCGGGACTAGCGGGGGGGCCCTAGAGACCCAGTACTTC
CDR3aa: CASSAGTSGGALETQYF

j_gene: TRBJ2-7
d_gene: -
v_gene: TRBV7-9
abundance: -
CDR3nt: TGTGCCAGCAGCTTCGATGTTAGTGCTCACGAGCAGTACTTC
CDR3aa: CASSFDVSAHEQYF

j_gene: TRBJ2-1
d_gene: TRBD2
v_gene: TRBV27
abundance: -
CDR3nt: TGTGCCAGCAGTTTATATGGGGGGGAGTCCTACAATGAGCAGTTCTTC
CDR3aa: CASSLYGGESYNEQFF

j_gene: TRBJ1-1
d_gene: -
v_gene: TRBV19
abundance: few
CDR3nt: TGTGCCAGTATTAACCCGACAGAGAACACTGAAGCTTTCTTT
CDR3aa: CASINPTENTEAFF

j_gene: TRBJ1-1
d_gene: TRBD1
v_gene: TRBV2
abundance: -
CDR3nt: TGTGCCAGCAGTCCACCGGGACAGAGGAACACTGAAGCTTTCTTT
CDR3aa: CASSPPGQRNTEAFF

j_gene: TRBJ2-4
d_gene: -
v_gene: TRBV19
abundance: -
CDR3nt: TGTGCCAGTAGTGGCCAGGGGGCCAAAAACATTCAGTACTTC
CDR3aa: CASSGQGAKNIQYF

j_gene: TRBJ2-5
d_gene: TRBD2
v_gene: TRBV6-1
abundance: -
CDR3nt: TGTGCCAGCAGACCGGGGGGGGGAGAAAGAGAGACCCAGTACTTC
CDR3aa: CASRPGGGERETQYF

j_gene: TRBJ2-3
d_gene: -
v_gene: TRBV4-2
abundance: -
CDR3nt: TGTGCCAGCAGCCTCCAACCTCAAGGACTATCCGCGATTGATACGCAGTATTTT
CDR3aa: CASSLQPQGLSAIDTQYF

j_gene: TRBJ1-5
d_gene: TRBD1
v_gene: TRBV5-3
abundance: -
CDR3nt: TGTGCCAGAAGCCCCCGGGACAGGTCTCGCCACAATCAGCCCCAGCATTTT
CDR3aa: CARSPRDRSRHNQPQHF

j_gene: TRBJ1-6
d_gene: TRBD1
v_gene: TRBV28
abundance: once
CDR3nt: TGTGCCAGCAGTATCTTTGCTGGGACAGGGAACTCACCCCTCCACTTT
CDR3aa: CASSIFAGTGNSPLHF

j_gene: TRBJ1-1
d_gene: -
v_gene: TRBV20-1
abundance: once
CDR3nt: TGCAGCACAGGGAGAACTGAAGCTTTCTTT
CDR3aa: CSTGRTEAFF

j_gene: TRBJ1-4
d_gene: TRBD1
v_gene: TRBV5-5
abundance: -
CDR3nt: TGTGCCAGCAGCCCCCGGGGACAGGGGGCTGAAAAACTGTTTTTT
CDR3aa: CASSPRGQGAEKLFF

j_gene: TRBJ1-2
d_gene: -
v_gene: TRBV30
abundance: -
CDR3nt: TGTGCCTGGAACATTCAGGGTTCGGGCTATGGCTACACCTTC
CDR3aa: CAWNIQGSGYGYTF

j_gene: TRBJ1-2
d_gene: TRBD1
v_gene: TRBV10-3
abundance: -
CDR3nt: TGTGCCATCAGTGACCCCGGGACAGGGGGCTATGGCTACACCTTC
CDR3aa: CAISDPGTGGYGYTF

j_gene: TRBJ2-5
d_gene: TRBD2
v_gene: TRBV5-1
abundance: -
CDR3nt: TGCGCCAGCAGCCCCGGACTAGCGGTAACTCAAGAGACCCAGTACTTC
CDR3aa: CASSPGLAVTQETQYF

j_gene: TRBJ1-2
d_gene: -
v_gene: TRBV5-1
abundance: -
CDR3nt: TGCGCCAGCAGCCCTTTAGGCGGGGGGACTGGTGGCTACACCTTC
CDR3aa: CASSPLGGGTGGYTF

j_gene: TRBJ2-3
d_gene: TRBD2
v_gene: TRBV5-3
abundance: -
CDR3nt: TGTGCCAGAAGCTCCGTAGCGGGGGGGCAGGGAGATACGCAGTATTTT
CDR3aa: CARSSVAGGQGDTQYF

j_gene: TRBJ1-1
d_gene: -
v_gene: TRBV6-4
abundance: -
CDR3nt: TGTGCCAGCAGGGCCCAGATGAACACTGAAGCTTTCTTT
CDR3aa: CASRAQMNTEAFF

j_gene: TRBJ1-3
d_gene: -
v_gene: TRBV19
abundance: -
CDR3nt: TGTGCCAGTAGTATAGTAGGGAGCAACTCTGGAAACACCATATATTTT
CDR3aa: CASSIVGSNSGNTIYF

j_gene: TRBJ2-3
d_gene: TRBD2
v_gene: TRBV5-1
abundance: -
CDR3nt: TGCGCCAGCAGCCCCCCGACTAGCGGGGAAGATACGCAGTATTTT
CDR3aa: CASSPPTSGEDTQYF

j_gene: TRBJ2-1
d_gene: TRBD2
v_gene: TRBV6-6
abundance: -
CDR3nt: TGTGCCAGCAGCGTTTCGCTTGCGGGGGGGCTGAATGAGCAGTTCTTC
CDR3aa: CASSVSLAGGLNEQFF

j_gene: TRBJ2-7
d_gene: TRBD2
v_gene: TRBV5-3
abundance: once
CDR3nt: TGTGCCAGAAGCCCGGGACTAGCGGGGGCCTCGTCCTACGAGCAGTACTTC
CDR3aa: CARSPGLAGASSYEQYF

j_gene: TRBJ2-6
d_gene: -
v_gene: TRBV5-1
abundance: -
CDR3nt: TGCGCCAGCAGCTTGGGTGAGGTTGCCAACGTCCTGACTTTC
CDR3aa: CASSLGEVANVLTF

j_gene: TRBJ2-3
d_gene: TRBD1
v_gene: TRBV2
abundance: -
CDR3nt: TGTGCCAGCAGTTTTGACAGGGGGCGGTTCACAGATACGCAGTATTTT
CDR3aa: CASSFDRGRFTDTQYF

j_gene: TRBJ1-1
d_gene: TRBD1
v_gene: TRBV14
abundance: -
CDR3nt: TGTGCCAGCAGCCATTCACCCCAGACAGGGGGAGAAGCTTTCTTT
CDR3aa: CASSHSPQTGGEAFF

j_gene: TRBJ1-6
d_gene: TRBD1
v_gene: TRBV5-6
abundance: -
CDR3nt: TGTGCCAGCAGCCCTGATTCCGGGACAGGGGTTCACTCACCCCTCCACTTT
CDR3aa: CASSPDSGTGVHSPLHF

j_gene: TRBJ1-2
d_gene: -
v_gene: TRBV9
abundance: -
CDR3nt: TGTGCCAGCAGTCTAGGCATAGCTAACTATGGCTACACCTTC
CDR3aa: CASSLGIANYGYTF

j_gene: TRBJ2-3
d_gene: -
v_gene: TRBV6-1
abundance: -
CDR3nt: TGTGCCAGCACCGGTGCGGTTAGCACAGATACGCAGTATTTT
CDR3aa: CASTGAVSTDTQYF

j_gene: TRBJ2-3
d_gene: -
v_gene: TRBV5-1
abundance: -
CDR3nt: TGCGCCAGCAGCCACAGCCAGTGGCAGGGGGGAACAGATACGCAGTATTTT
CDR3aa: CASSHSQWQGGTDTQYF

j_gene: TRBJ1-1
d_gene: -
v_gene: TRBV2
abundance: -
CDR3nt: TGTGCCAGCAGAGGCAGGGGTGGAGGAGCTGAAGCTTTCTTT
CDR3aa: CASRGRGGGAEAFF

j_gene: TRBJ2-3
d_gene: TRBD2
v_gene: TRBV2
abundance: -
CDR3nt: TGTGCCAGCAGTAGACATCGGGGCGGGGGGACCACAGATACGCAGTATTTT
CDR3aa: CASSRHRGGGTTDTQYF

j_gene: TRBJ2-1
d_gene: -
v_gene: TRBV18
abundance: -
CDR3nt: TGTGCCAGCTCACCAAGACAGGAGACCTACAATGAGCAGTTCTTC
CDR3aa: CASSPRQETYNEQFF

j_gene: TRBJ2-3
d_gene: -
v_gene: TRBV2
abundance: -
CDR3nt: TGTGCCAGCAGTTACACAGATACGCAGTATTTT
CDR3aa: CASSYTDTQYF

j_gene: TRBJ2-7
d_gene: TRBD1
v_gene: TRBV28
abundance: -
CDR3nt: TGTGCCAGCATGCCGCCGGGACAGGGGGTGTCCGAGCAGTACTTC
CDR3aa: CASMPPGQGVSEQYF

j_gene: TRBJ2-4
d_gene: TRBD2
v_gene: TRBV10-1
abundance: -
CDR3nt: TGCGCCAGCTATATCCAGCGGGGGGGCCAAGCCATTCAGTACTTC
CDR3aa: CASYIQRGGQAIQYF

j_gene: TRBJ1-1
d_gene: TRBD1
v_gene: TRBV6-5
abundance: once
CDR3nt: TGTGCCAGCAGTTACCGTGGGACAGTTGAAGCTTTCTTT
CDR3aa: CASSYRGTVEAFF

j_gene: TRBJ2-7
d_gene: -
v_gene: TRBV6-6
abundance: -
CDR3nt: TGTGCCAGCAGCAATTTCGGTCAGGGCTACGAGCAGTACTTC
CDR3aa: CASSNFGQGYEQYF